This TCR beta chain was profiled in a study of neurological immune-mediated disorders. Regarding the study as a whole: HTLV-1-associated myelopathy had the most TCR clonal expansion, while multiple sclerosis had the least, a level that fell below healthy controls. One related-CDR3 cluster, which may be a signature, held the repertoires of 18 of 34 multiple sclerosis patients after phylogenetic grouping.

The unsorted libraries were made from 2 million PBMCs kept at -80 C. This clonotype was recorded at least ten times. Its antigen is not known. V dropped 4 bases and J dropped 0 bases, with 13 bases sitting between them. The CDR3 is 16 residues long. Germline V gene data show CDR1 as MNHEY and CDR2 as SVGEGT. It was by 5'RACE with 10-nucleotide random UMIs that the cDNA was made. TCRdb analysed the 5' RACE reads with MiXCR anew, one entry per CDR3 protein. Found here are roughly 100,000 distinct CDR3 sequences, roughly 4% of them singletons; the top ten hold under 6.5%. The specimen was PBMCs. The chain uses TRBV6-2 or TRBV6-3 and TRBJ1-5, with D tentatively TRBD1 (5 bases). The source of this sequence is a woman between 18 and 29 years old with multiple sclerosis. The DNA for the CDR3 is TGTGCCAGCAGTTCGGGACGCACATATAGCAATCAGCCCCAGCATTTT. It translates to CASSSGRTYSNQPQHF.